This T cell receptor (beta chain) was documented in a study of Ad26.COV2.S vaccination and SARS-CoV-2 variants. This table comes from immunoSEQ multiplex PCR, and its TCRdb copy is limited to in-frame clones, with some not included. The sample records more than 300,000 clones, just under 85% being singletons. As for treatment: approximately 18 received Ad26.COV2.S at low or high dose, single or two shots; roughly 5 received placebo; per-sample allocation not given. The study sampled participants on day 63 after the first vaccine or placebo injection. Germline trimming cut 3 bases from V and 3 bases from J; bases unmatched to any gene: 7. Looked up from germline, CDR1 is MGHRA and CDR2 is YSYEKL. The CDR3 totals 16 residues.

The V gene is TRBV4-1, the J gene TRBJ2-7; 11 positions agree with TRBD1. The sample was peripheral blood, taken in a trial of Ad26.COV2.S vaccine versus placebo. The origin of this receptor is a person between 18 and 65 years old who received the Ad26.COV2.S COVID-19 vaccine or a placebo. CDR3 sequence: CASSQGTGGSLYEQYF. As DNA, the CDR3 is TGCGCCAGCAGCCAGGGGACAGGGGGTTCCCTCTACGAGCAGTACTTC.